A single sample is the source of the 16 T cell receptor beta chains below, sequenced in a study of blood T cell repertoires in COVID-19. The protocol was immunoSEQ multiplex PCR, while the TCRdb copy is restricted to in-frame clones and leaves out a portion. Found here are more than 95,000 clones, around 90% of them singletons; the top ten hold 2.5% to 3.5%. Sequenced input: peripheral blood. The receptor set was obtained from a man between 50 and 59 years old in a cohort sampled during active COVID-19.

The sample holds one count of this clone. The chain joins TRBV7-2 to TRBJ2-7; 7 bases align to TRBD2. The CDR3 contains 15 residues. After removal of 0 bases from V and 0 bases from J, the junction contained 2 bases not matched to a gene. Germline V CDR1 and CDR2: SGHTA, FQGNSA. CDR3 residues: CASSLAPSGSYEQYF. The CDR3 DNA reads as TGTGCCAGCAGCTTAGCCCCTAGCGGCTCCTACGAGCAGTACTTC.

Points on this clone: One end of the junction fails to match germline, which may point to a read error. This chain uses TRBV15 with TRBJ1-2, with 7 positions matching TRBD1. The CDR3 consists of 13 residues. The germline CDR1 and CDR2 sequences are LNHNV and YYDKDF (reference sequence). CDR3 loop: CATSRAQGGSTIF. The CDR3 coding sequence is TGTGCCACCAGCAGAGCTCAAGGGGGCTCTACCATCTTC.

The gene calls are TRBV7-8 and TRBJ1-2, with 7 bases fitting TRBD1. The germline V gene encodes CDR1 SGHVS and CDR2 FQNEAQ. The V and J ends lost 7 bases and 6 bases, in that order; junction bases with no gene match: 11. The CDR3 length is 14 residues. CDR3 residues: CASTPTGRRDGYTF. The DNA for the CDR3 is TGTGCCAGCACCCCGACAGGGAGGAGGGATGGCTACACCTTC.

This chain links TRBV6-5 with TRBJ1-6; tentative D call: TRBD1 (5 bases). This CDR3 is 16 amino acids long. CDR1 and CDR2 (germline): MNHEY, SVGAGI. The V gene lost 4 bases and the J gene lost 1 base, with 11 bases spanning the gap. CDR3 in DNA: TGTGCCAGCAGTTCCCCCCGGGGGTCCTATAATTCACCCCTCCACTTT. Its protein product is CASSSPRGSYNSPLHF.

CDR3 in DNA: TGTGCCATAAGCCAAAGAAGGACAGCCAGCTCCTACGAGCAGTACTTC. Amino acids: CAISQRRTASSYEQYF. The gene calls are TRBV10-3 and TRBJ2-7; a weak D match, TRBD1 (6 bases). The CDR3 is made up of 16 amino acids. The V and J ends lost 9 bases and 0 bases respectively, with 21 bases between them. Germline V CDR1 and CDR2: ENHRY, SYGVKD.

The chain carries TRBV3-1 (or the pseudogene TRBV3-2) and TRBJ2-1, with D possibly being TRBD2 (5 bases). V dropped 1 base and J dropped 0 bases, with 7 bases sitting between them. Per the germline V gene, CDR1 is LGHDT and CDR2 is YNNKEL (reference sequence). The CDR3 is 15 residues long. CDR3 sequence: CASSQVRGSYNEQFF. The DNA for the CDR3 is TGTGCCAGCAGCCAAGTACGGGGCTCCTACAATGAGCAGTTCTTC.

The chain links TRBV9 to TRBJ2-5, with TRBD1 matching over 7 bases. The CDR3 spans 14 residues. Germline V gene sequence: CDR1 SGDLS, CDR2 YYNGEE. The J segment lost 10 bases and the V segment lost 0 bases, leaving 9 bases of the junction unmatched. CDR3 loop: CASSVGEVGDSQYF. For the CDR3, the DNA is TGTGCCAGCAGCGTAGGGGAAGTGGGGGACAGCCAGTACTTC.

The chain is built from TRBV29-1 and TRBJ2-1, with 8 bases that match TRBD2. V lost 0 bases to trimming and J lost 1 base; unmatched junction nucleotides: 5. Germline loops: CDR1 SQVTM, CDR2 ANQGSEA. This CDR3 region has 16 residues. The CDR3 sequence: CSVEDGGAGSYNEQFF. CDR3 DNA sequence: TGCAGCGTTGAAGACGGGGGGGCAGGGTCCTACAATGAGCAGTTCTTC.

The chain has TRBV6-5 and TRBJ1-5; 7 nucleotides match TRBD1. This CDR3 has 14 amino acids. Germline CDR1 reads MNHEY; CDR2 reads SVGAGI. With 8 bases clipped from V and 4 bases from J, the junction kept 8 bases outside the gene matches. CDR3 DNA: TGTGCCAGCCGCTCGACAGGGCGAAATCAGCCCCAGCATTTT. Translated: CASRSTGRNQPQHF.

The J gene is TRBJ2-5, the V gene TRBV4-3, with TRBD1 matching 7 bases. The CDR3 runs 16 residues. With 1 base clipped from V and 2 bases from J, the junction kept 7 bases outside the gene matches. Germline CDR1 reads LGHNA; CDR2 reads YSLEER. The CDR3 DNA follows: TGCGCCAGCAGCCAAGGATTGGGGACAGCACAAGAGACCCAGTACTTC. It translates to CASSQGLGTAQETQYF.

The rearrangement uses TRBV5-1 and TRBJ2-2; D possibly corresponds to TRBD2 (6 bases). Germline loops: CDR1 SGHRS, CDR2 YFSETQ. The germline V and J ends were trimmed by 4 bases and 3 bases, with 16 bases remaining between them. The CDR3 totals 16 residues. The CDR3 nucleotides read TGCGCCAGCAGCCCGGGACTCCGCGGGGACACCGGGGAGCTGTTTTTT. Its protein product is CASSPGLRGDTGELFF. Full variable domain (rest looked up from reference TRBV5-1 and TRBJ2-2): KAGVTQTPRYLIKTRGQQVTLSCSPISGHRSVSWYQQTPGQGLQFLFEYFSETQRNKGNFPGRFSGRQFSNSRSEMNVSTLELGDSALYLCASSPGLRGDTGELFFGEGSRLTVL.

The V gene is TRBV7-8, the J gene TRBJ2-3, with 12 bases aligning to TRBD2. V dropped 8 bases and J dropped 3; count of bases not matched to a gene: 3. This CDR3 is built from 14 residues. Germline loops: CDR1 SGHVS, CDR2 FQNEAQ. CDR3 sequence: CASGTSGGTDTQYF. CDR3 DNA sequence: TGTGCCAGCGGAACTAGCGGGGGGACAGATACGCAGTATTTT.

The chain joins TRBV12-5 to TRBJ2-6; tentatively, D is TRBD2 (6 bases). Between the trimmed V and J ends, which lost 5 bases and 6 bases, there was a span of 14 bases. In germline, CDR1 is LGHNT, CDR2 FRNRAP. The CDR3 is 15 residues long. The CDR3 region has the DNA TGTGCTAGTGGTAAGGGGACTCCTCCGGCCAACGTCCTGACTTTC. Its translation: CASGKGTPPANVLTF.

CDR3 in amino acids: CASSRLAGETGELFF. In DNA, the CDR3 is TGTGCCAGTAGTAGACTAGCGGGGGAAACCGGGGAGCTGTTTTTT. This chain joins TRBV19 and TRBJ2-2; 12 bases fit TRBD2. V lost 4 bases to trimming and J lost 5 bases; unmatched junction nucleotides: 2. The CDR3 sequence is 15 residues long. The germline V gene encodes CDR1 LNHDA and CDR2 SQIVND (reference sequence).

This clone showed up just once. This sequence joins TRBV19 and TRBJ2-3, with 7 bases identical to TRBD1. V gave up 3 bases and J gave up 2 bases; unmatched junction bases: 5. The CDR3 has 15 residues. The germline V gene encodes CDR1 LNHDA and CDR2 SQIVND (reference sequence). The CDR3 sequence: CASSITGQDTDTQYF. The CDR3 nucleotides are TGTGCCAGTAGTATCACAGGACAGGACACAGATACGCAGTATTTT.

V and J are TRBV19 and TRBJ2-5; TRBD2 is a possible D gene (6 bases). Trimming pared 3 bases from V and 5 bases from J, leaving 13 bases between. Germline-derived CDR1 and CDR2 are LNHDA and SQIVND (reference sequence). The CDR3 runs to 14 residues. CDR3 DNA sequence: TGTGCCAGTAGTATTGGACTACCGGGGGAGACCCAGTACTTC. Encoded protein: CASSIGLPGETQYF. The complete variable domain, with remaining parts taken from reference TRBV19 and TRBJ2-5, reads DGGITQSPKYLFRKEGQNVTLSCEQNLNHDAMYWYRQDPGQGLRLIYYSQIVNDFQKGDIAEGYSVSREKKESFPLTVTSAQKNPTAFYLCASSIGLPGETQYFGPGTRLLVL.